A single sample is the source of the 4 T cell receptor beta chains below, sequenced in a study of blood T cell repertoires in COVID-19. Sequenced by immunoSEQ multiplex PCR; TCRdb stores in-frame clones only, minus some. The sample lists approximately 100,000 clones; around 90% were seen once. The specimen sequenced was peripheral blood. These receptor sequences come from a woman older than 75 in a cohort sampled during active COVID-19.

The rearrangement joins TRBV19 to TRBJ1-2; no clear D gene. CDR1 and CDR2 from the germline V gene are LNHDA and SQIVND (reference sequence). The CDR3 extends over 13 amino acids. V lost 5 bases to trimming and J lost 8 bases, with 15 bases between them. The CDR3 DNA is TGTGCCAGTAGTGACCGAGATCGAGGGGGCTACACCTTC. Residues: CASSDRDRGGYTF.

The genes are TRBV6-6 and TRBJ1-1; TRBD1 is a possible D gene (5 bases). Per germline, CDR1 MNHNY and CDR2 SVGAGI (reference sequence). The V end lost 6 bases, the J end lost 5 bases, and 16 bases lay between the germline ends. This CDR3 has 14 residues. In nucleotides, the CDR3 is TGTGCCAGCAGCCTCGCGGGGGTGGGGACTGAAGCTTTCTTT. It codes for CASSLAGVGTEAFF.

V gene TRBV4-2 combines with J gene TRBJ2-5; TRBD2 agrees at 9 bases. J gave up 4 bases and V 4 bases, and 10 bases lay outside the gene matches. Looked up from germline, CDR1 is LGHNA and CDR2 is YNFKEQ. The CDR3 totals 16 residues. Written as DNA, the CDR3 is TGTGCCAGCAGCCCTTATCAGGCGGGAGGGGGAGAGACCCAGTACTTC. Translation: CASSPYQAGGGETQYF.

The genes are TRBV6-5 and TRBJ1-3; no firm D call. Germline lookup yields CDR1 MNHEY and CDR2 SVGAGI. Between the trimmed V and J ends, which lost 0 bases and 0 bases, there was a span of 9 bases. The CDR3 is 16 amino acids. CDR3 region: CASSYSNRNSGNTIYF. The CDR3 DNA is TGTGCCAGCAGTTACTCGAACAGAAACTCTGGAAACACCATATATTTT.